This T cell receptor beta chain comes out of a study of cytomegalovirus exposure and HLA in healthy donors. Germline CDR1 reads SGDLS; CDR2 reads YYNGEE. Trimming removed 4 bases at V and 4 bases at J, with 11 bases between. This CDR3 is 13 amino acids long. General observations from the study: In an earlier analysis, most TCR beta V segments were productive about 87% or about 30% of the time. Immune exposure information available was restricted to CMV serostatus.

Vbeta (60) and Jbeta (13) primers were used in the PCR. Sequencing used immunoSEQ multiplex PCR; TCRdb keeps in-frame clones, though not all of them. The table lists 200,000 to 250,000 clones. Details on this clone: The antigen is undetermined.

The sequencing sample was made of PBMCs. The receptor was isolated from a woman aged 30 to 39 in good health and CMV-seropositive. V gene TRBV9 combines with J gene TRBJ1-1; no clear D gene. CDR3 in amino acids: CASSPRLGTEAFF. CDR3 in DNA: TGTGCCAGCAGCCCTAGGCTAGGCACTGAAGCTTTCTTT.